The clone carrying this TCR beta chain was seen repeatedly, ten times or more. What it recognizes is unknown. A single record per CDR3 protein comes from TCRdb applying MiXCR to the RT-PCR reads. The sample lists hundreds of thousands of distinct CDR3 sequences, approximately 15% occurring once. This sample was taken from a study of response to subunit inactivated influenza vaccine. The study's findings and limits: After each seasonal influenza vaccination, few new T cells are recruited, the authors suggested.

The input for sequencing was PBMCs from blood, taken 11 to 12 days after vaccination. The receptor's source is a man over 45 who received an inactivated influenza vaccine.

The CDR3 nucleotides read TGCAGTGCTAGAGAAACAGGGGGACGGAACGAGCAGTACTTC. Translated, it gives CSARETGGRNEQYF. The chain is built from TRBV20-1 and TRBJ2-7, with 8 nucleotides matching TRBD1. The CDR3 contains 14 residues. Losses at the gene ends were 0 bases for V and 5 bases for J; bases not matched to a gene: 6. Germline CDR1 is DFQATT and CDR2 is SNEGSKA (reference sequence).